This T cell receptor beta chain was obtained from a study of blood T cell repertoires in COVID-19. Sequencing was performed with immunoSEQ multiplex PCR; in TCRdb, only in-frame clones are kept and a portion is missing. There are about 200,000 clones in the sample; roughly nine tenths occur only once, and 2% to 2.5% lies in the top ten. V lost 4 bases, J lost 0 bases, and 9 bases lay in between. This CDR3 region has 14 residues. Germline lookup yields CDR1 WSHSY and CDR2 SAAADI. The clonotype was recovered from a woman aged 50 to 65 with acute or convalescent COVID-19. Source material: peripheral blood. This rearrangement joins TRBV10-2 to TRBJ1-1; a weak D match, TRBD1 (6 bases). The CDR3 loop is CASSAGALNTEAFF. The CDR3 DNA is TGCGCCAGCAGTGCAGGGGCGTTGAACACTGAAGCTTTCTTT.